The 3 T cell receptor beta chains below all came from one sample that was sequenced in a study of low-dose radiotherapy and immunotherapy resistance in tumors (dated by TCRdb to between 2021 and 2024). The listed sequencing device is Illumina HiSeq 2500. First-strand cDNA was synthesized with Superscript III and a set of TRAV- and TRBV-specific primers, covering both TCRalpha and TCRbeta chains. TCRs were amplified for 20 PCR cycles with Phusion, using a constant-region primer paired with the adapter attached to the V primers. Clones were called with MiXCR by TCRdb after fastp trimmed the public reads at Q25, and only in-frame beta chains were retained. Every entry covers one CDR3 protein and lists the most common genes and DNA from its rows. The table for this sample lists 30,000 or so distinct CDR3 sequences; about 53% of them were counted only once. The top ten clones comprise roughly 5.8% of the sample.

Sample time point, as interpreted from the label and publication: after trial treatment. The treatment or condition label, as the study defines it: LDRT plus nivolumab, ipilimumab, low-dose cyclophosphamide and aspirin (RACIN trial). The source material was PBMCs, sampled after low-dose radiotherapy plus immunotherapy. Every receptor here comes from a male donor with gallbladder cancer.

A note on this clonotype: Because the CDR3's place on the DNA is in doubt, the DNA is left out and the CDR3 is given as listed by TCRdb. This chain joins TRBV12-3 or TRBV12-4 and TRBJ1-1. The CDR3 is 24 amino acids long, termini counted. CDR3 sequence reads: CASTNQTSMYLCATDLGENTEAFF.

This rearrangement joins TRBV13 to TRBJ2-7, with 8 bases aligning to TRBD1. The CDR3 length is 14 residues. Germline V gene sequence: CDR1 PRHDT, CDR2 FYEKMQ (reference sequence). After removal of 6 bases from V and 5 bases from J, the junction contained 9 bases not matched to a gene. CDR3 in DNA: TGTGCCAGCAGTCACGACAGGGGCGGCGACGAGCAGTACTTC. This codes for CASSHDRGGDEQYF. Drawing the rest from reference TRBV13 and TRBJ2-7, the complete variable domain is AAGVIQSPRHLIKEKRETATLKCYPIPRHDTVYWYQQGPGQDPQFLISFYEKMQSDKGSIPDRFSAQQFSDYHSELNMSSLELGDSALYFCASSHDRGGDEQYFGPGTRLTVT.

This clonotype was seen a single time. The DNA of the CDR3 is TGCGCCAGCAGCCAAGATTGGGGGTTCCCTGAAGCTTTCTTT. It translates to CASSQDWGFPEAFF. The chain uses TRBV4-3 and TRBJ1-1; D is possibly TRBD1 (5 bases). The V gene's germline CDR1 is LGHNA and CDR2 YSLEER. The V end lost 0 bases, the J end lost 6 bases, and 11 bases lay between the germline ends. There are 14 residues in the CDR3.